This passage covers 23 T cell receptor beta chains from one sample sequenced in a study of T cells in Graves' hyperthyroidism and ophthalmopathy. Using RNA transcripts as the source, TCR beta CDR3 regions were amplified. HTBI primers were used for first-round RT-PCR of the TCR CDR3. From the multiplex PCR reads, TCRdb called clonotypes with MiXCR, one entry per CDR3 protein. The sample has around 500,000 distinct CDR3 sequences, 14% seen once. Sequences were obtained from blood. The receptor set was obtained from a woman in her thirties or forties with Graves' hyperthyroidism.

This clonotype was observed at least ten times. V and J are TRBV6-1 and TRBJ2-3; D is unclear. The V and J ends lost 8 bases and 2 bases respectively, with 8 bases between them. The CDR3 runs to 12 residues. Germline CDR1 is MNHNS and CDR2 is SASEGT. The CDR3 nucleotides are TGTGCCAGCGGCCGGAACACAGATACGCAGTATTTT. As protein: CASGRNTDTQYF.

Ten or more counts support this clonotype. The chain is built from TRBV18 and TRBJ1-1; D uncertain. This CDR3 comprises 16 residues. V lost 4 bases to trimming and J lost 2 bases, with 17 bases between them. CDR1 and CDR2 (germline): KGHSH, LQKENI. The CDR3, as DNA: TGTGCCAGCTCACTCCTTTCTACAGACCGAAACACTGAAGCTTTCTTT. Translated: CASSLLSTDRNTEAFF.

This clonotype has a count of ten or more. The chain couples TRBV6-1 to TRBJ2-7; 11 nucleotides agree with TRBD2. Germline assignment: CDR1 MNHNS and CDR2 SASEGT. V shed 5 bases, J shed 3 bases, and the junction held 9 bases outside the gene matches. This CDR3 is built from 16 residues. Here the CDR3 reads CASSLSTSGSNYEQYF. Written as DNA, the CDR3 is TGTGCCAGCAGTTTATCAACTAGCGGGAGCAACTACGAGCAGTACTTC.

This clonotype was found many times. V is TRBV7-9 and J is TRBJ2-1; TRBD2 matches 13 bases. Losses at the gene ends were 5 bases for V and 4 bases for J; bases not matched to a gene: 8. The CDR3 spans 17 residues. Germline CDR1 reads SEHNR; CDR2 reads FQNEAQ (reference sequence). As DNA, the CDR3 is TGTGCCAGCAGCCCACAGACTAGCGGGAGGTTATACAATGAGCAGTTCTTC. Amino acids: CASSPQTSGRLYNEQFF.

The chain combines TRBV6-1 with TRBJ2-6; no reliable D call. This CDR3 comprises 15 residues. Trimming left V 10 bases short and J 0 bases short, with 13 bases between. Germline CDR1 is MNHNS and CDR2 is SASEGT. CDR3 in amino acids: CATGPHNSGANVLTF. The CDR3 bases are TGTGCCACAGGACCGCATAACTCTGGGGCCAACGTCCTGACTTTC.

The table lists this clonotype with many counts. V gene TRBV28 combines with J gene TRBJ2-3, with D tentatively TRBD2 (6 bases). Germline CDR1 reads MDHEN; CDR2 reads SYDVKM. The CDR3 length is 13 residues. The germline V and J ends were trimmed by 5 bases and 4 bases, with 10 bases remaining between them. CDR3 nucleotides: TGTGCCAGCAGTCCACGACTAGCAGATACGCAGTATTTT. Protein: CASSPRLADTQYF.

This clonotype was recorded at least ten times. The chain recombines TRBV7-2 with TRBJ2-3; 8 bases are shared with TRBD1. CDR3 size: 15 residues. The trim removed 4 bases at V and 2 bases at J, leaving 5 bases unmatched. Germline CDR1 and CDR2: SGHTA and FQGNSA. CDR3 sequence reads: CASSSQGATTDTQYF. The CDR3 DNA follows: TGTGCCAGCAGCTCGCAGGGGGCGACCACAGATACGCAGTATTTT.

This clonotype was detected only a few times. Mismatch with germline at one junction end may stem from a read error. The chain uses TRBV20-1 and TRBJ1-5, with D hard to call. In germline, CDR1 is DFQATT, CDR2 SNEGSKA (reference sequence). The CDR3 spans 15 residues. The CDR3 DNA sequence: TGCAGTGCTAGAGGGGCCACGTATAGCAATCGGCCCCAGCATTTT. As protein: CSARGATYSNRPQHF.

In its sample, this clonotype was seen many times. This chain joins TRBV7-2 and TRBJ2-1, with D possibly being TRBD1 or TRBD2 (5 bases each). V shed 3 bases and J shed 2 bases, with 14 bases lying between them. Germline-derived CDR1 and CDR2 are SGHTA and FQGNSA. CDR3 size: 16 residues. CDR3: CASSLSGTATYNEQFF. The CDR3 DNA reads TGTGCCAGCAGCTTGTCCGGGACGGCCACCTACAATGAGCAGTTCTTC.

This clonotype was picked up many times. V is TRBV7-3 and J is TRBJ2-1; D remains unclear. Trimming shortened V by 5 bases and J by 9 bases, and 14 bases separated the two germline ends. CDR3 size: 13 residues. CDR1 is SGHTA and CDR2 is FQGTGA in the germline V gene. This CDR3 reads CASSPPSSVEQFF. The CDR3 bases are TGTGCCAGCAGCCCGCCCAGTTCGGTTGAGCAGTTCTTC. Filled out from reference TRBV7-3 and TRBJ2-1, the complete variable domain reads GAGVSQTPSNKVTEKGKYVELRCDPISGHTALYWYRQSLGQGPEFLIYFQGTGAADDSGLPNDRFFAVRPEGSVSTLKIQRTERGDSAVYLCASSPPSSVEQFFGPGTRLTVL.

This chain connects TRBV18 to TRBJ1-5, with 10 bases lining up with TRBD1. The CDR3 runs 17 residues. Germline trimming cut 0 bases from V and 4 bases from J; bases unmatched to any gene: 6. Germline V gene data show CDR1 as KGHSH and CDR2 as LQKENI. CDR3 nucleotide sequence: TGTGCCAGCTCACCACCGAATGGACAGGGGGAGAATCAGCCCCAGCATTTT. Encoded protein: CASSPPNGQGENQPQHF.

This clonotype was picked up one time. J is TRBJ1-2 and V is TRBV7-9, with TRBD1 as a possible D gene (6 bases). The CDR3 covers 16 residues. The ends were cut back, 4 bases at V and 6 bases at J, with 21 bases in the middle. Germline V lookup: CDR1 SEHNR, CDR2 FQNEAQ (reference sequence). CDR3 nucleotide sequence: TGTGCCAGCAGCTACAACAGGGAATCGGCGTCGAATGGCTACACCTTC. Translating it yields CASSYNRESASNGYTF.

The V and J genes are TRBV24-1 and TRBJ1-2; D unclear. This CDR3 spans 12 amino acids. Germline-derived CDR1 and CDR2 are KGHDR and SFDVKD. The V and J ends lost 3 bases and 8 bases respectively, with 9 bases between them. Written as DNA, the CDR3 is TGTGCCACCAGTGATGGCACGGCGGGCTACACCTTC. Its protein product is CATSDGTAGYTF.

CDR3 amino acids: CASSVITVGGTGELFF. The CDR3 nucleotides are TGTGCCAGCTCCGTGATTACAGTAGGTGGGACCGGGGAGCTGTTTTTT. This chain joins TRBV6-1 and TRBJ2-2; no clear D. The CDR3 loop spans 16 amino acids. The V end lost 8 bases, the J end lost 5 bases, and 21 bases lay between the germline ends. Germline loops: CDR1 MNHNS, CDR2 SASEGT.

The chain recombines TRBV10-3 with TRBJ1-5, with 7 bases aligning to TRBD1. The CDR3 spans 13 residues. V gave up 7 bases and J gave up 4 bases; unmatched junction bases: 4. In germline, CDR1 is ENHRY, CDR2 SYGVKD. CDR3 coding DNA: TGTGCCATCACCCCGGGACAGAATCAGCCCCAGCATTTT. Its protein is CAITPGQNQPQHF.

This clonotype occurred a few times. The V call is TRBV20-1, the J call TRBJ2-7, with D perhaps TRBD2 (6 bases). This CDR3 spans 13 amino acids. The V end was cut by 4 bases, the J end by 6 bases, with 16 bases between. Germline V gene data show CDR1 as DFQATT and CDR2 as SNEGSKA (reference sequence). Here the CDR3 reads CSAIGASDIEQYF. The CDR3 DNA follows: TGCAGTGCTATTGGGGCTAGCGATATCGAGCAGTACTTC.

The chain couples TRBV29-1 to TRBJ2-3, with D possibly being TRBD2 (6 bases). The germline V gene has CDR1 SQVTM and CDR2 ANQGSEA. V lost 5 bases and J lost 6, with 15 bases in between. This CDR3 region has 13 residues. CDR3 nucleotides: TGCAGCGTTTTGGGGCTAGCGTGGGATACGCAGTATTTT. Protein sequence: CSVLGLAWDTQYF.

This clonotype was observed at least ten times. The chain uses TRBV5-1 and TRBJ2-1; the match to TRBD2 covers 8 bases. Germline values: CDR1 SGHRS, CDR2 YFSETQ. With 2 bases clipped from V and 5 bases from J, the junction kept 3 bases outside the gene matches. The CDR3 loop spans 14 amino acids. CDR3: CASSLREGDNEQFF. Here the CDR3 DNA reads TGCGCCAGCAGCTTACGGGAGGGGGACAATGAGCAGTTCTTC.

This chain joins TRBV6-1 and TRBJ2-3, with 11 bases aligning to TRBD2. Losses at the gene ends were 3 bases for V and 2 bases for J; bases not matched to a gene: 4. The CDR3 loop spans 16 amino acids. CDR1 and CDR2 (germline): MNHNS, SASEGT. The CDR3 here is CASSDLAGGVTDTQYF. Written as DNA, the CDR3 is TGTGCCAGCAGTGATCTAGCGGGAGGTGTCACAGATACGCAGTATTTT.

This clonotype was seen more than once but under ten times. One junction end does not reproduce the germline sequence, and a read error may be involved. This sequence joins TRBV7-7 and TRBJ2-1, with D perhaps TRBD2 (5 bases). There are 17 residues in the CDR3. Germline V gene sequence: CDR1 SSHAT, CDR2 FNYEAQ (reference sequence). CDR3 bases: TGTGCTAGCAGCCCACGGGAAAGACGAGGGCCGCACAATGAGCAGTTCTTC. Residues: CASSPRERRGPHNEQFF.

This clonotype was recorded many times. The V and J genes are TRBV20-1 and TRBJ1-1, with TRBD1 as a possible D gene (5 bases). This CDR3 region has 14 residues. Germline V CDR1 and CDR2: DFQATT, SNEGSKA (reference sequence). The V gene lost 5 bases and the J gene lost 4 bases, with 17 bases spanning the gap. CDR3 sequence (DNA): TGCAGTGCTCTCCGTGGGGGACGGAGCACTGAAGCTTTCTTT. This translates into CSALRGGRSTEAFF.

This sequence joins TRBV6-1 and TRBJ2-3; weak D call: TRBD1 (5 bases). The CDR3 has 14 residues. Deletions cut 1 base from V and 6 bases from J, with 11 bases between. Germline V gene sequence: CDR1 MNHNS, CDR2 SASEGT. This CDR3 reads CASSEVAGSDTQYF. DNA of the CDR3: TGTGCCAGCAGTGAAGTAGCAGGGTCTGATACGCAGTATTTT.

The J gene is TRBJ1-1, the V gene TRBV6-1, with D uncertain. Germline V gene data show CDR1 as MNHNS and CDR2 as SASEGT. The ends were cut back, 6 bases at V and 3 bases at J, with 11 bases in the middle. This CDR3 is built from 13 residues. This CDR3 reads CASRSGDDTEAFF. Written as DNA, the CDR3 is TGTGCCAGCAGGAGCGGTGATGACACTGAAGCTTTCTTT.